One sample yielded the 9 T cell receptor beta chains listed below, sequenced in a study of identical twins. TCRdb fed the 5' RACE reads into MiXCR, producing one record per CDR3 protein. This sample has about 720,000 distinct CDR3 sequences; around 8.6% occur once, and the top ten carry about 0.98%. This sample also belongs to another study, concerning yellow fever vaccine responses in identical twins.

Material for sequencing was PBMCs. These receptors originate from a woman aged 18-29 years in good health.

The V and J genes are TRBV7-6 and TRBJ1-5; the D gene is possibly TRBD1 (6 bases). Looked up from germline, CDR1 is SGHVS and CDR2 is FNYEAQ. This CDR3 is built from 20 residues. Between the trimmed V and J ends, which lost 5 bases and 1 base, there was a span of 27 bases. The CDR3 loop reads CASSRMDGRGENNSNQPQHF. In nucleotides, the CDR3 is TGTGCCAGCAGCCGCATGGATGGCAGGGGTGAGAATAACAGCAATCAGCCCCAGCATTTT.

This chain uses TRBV11-1 with TRBJ2-1, with 8 bases fitting TRBD1. There are 19 residues in the CDR3. The ends lost 3 bases at V and 7 bases at J; junction bases unmatched: 20. Germline-derived CDR1 and CDR2 are SGHAT and FQDESV (reference sequence). The DNA of the CDR3 is TGTGCCAGCAGCTTGAGACAGGGGCCCCCTCCGCAACCACATAATGAGCAGTTCTTC. Encoded protein: CASSLRQGPPPQPHNEQFF.

The chain couples TRBV29-1 to TRBJ2-1, with TRBD1 as a possible D gene (6 bases). This CDR3 comprises 12 residues. Deletions cut 8 bases from V and 5 bases from J, with 13 bases between. Germline V gives CDR1 SQVTM, CDR2 ANQGSEA. The CDR3 protein is CSSRDNDNEQFF. CDR3 nucleotide sequence: TGCAGCTCTAGGGACAATGACAATGAGCAGTTCTTC.

This clonotype was counted only a few times. The rearrangement uses TRBV5-1 and TRBJ2-3; D tentatively reads TRBD1 or TRBD2 (6 bases each). V was shortened by 3 bases and J by 2 bases, with 13 bases between the two germline ends. Germline loops: CDR1 SGHRS, CDR2 YFSETQ. This CDR3 contains 15 residues. The CDR3 region is CASSSWGADTDTQYF. CDR3 DNA sequence: TGCGCCAGCAGCTCATGGGGGGCCGACACAGATACGCAGTATTTT. Full variable domain (missing parts from reference TRBV5-1 and TRBJ2-3): KAGVTQTPRYLIKTRGQQVTLSCSPISGHRSVSWYQQTPGQGLQFLFEYFSETQRNKGNFPGRFSGRQFSNSRSEMNVSTLELGDSALYLCASSSWGADTDTQYFGPGTRLTVL.

The genes are TRBV6-2 or TRBV6-3 and TRBJ2-7; D is uncertain. The CDR3 covers 14 residues. Trimming removed 6 bases at V and 0 bases at J, with 12 bases between. CDR1 and CDR2 (germline): MNHEY, SVGEGT. The chain's CDR3 is CASRIRESSYEQYF. In DNA form, the CDR3 reads TGTGCCAGCAGAATAAGAGAGAGCTCCTACGAGCAGTACTTC.

A few counts support this clonotype. V usage is TRBV7-2 and J usage is TRBJ2-4; D ambiguous. The CDR3 contains 15 residues. V was shortened by 2 bases and J by 7 bases, with 15 bases between the two germline ends. CDR1 and CDR2 (germline): SGHTA, FQGNSA. CDR3 region: CASSLFRTSDNIQYF. CDR3 coding DNA: TGTGCCAGCAGCTTATTCCGGACGAGCGATAACATTCAGTACTTC.

Here the CDR3 reads CASSWEGGEKLFF. DNA of the CDR3: TGTGCCAGCAGCTGGGAAGGGGGCGAAAAACTGTTTTTT. V is TRBV7-9 and J is TRBJ1-4; 7 bases are a match to TRBD1. The V segment lost 4 bases and the J segment 8 bases; nucleotides outside the gene matches: 4. Germline V gene sequence: CDR1 SEHNR, CDR2 FQNEAQ (reference sequence). CDR3 size: 13 residues.

This clonotype was counted a few times. Mismatch with germline at one junction end may stem from a read error. This sequence joins TRBV11-2 and TRBJ2-1, with 8 bases fitting TRBD2. The germline gives CDR1 SGHAT, CDR2 FQNNGV. The CDR3 loop spans 19 amino acids. CDR3 DNA sequence: TGTGCCAGCAGCTCCCGTCCCCCTAGCGGGTCTTTATCCTACAATGAGCAGGTCTTC. Protein product: CASSSRPPSGSLSYNEQVF.

This clonotype showed up many times. The chain carries TRBV6-1 and TRBJ2-3; D possibly corresponds to TRBD1 (6 bases). V lost 5 bases, J lost 1 base, and 10 bases lay in between. Germline V gene lookup returns CDR1 MNHNS and CDR2 SASEGT. The CDR3 is 14 residues long. The CDR3 loop reads CASSRAGGTDTQYF. In nucleotides, the CDR3 is TGTGCCAGCAGTAGGGCAGGGGGCACAGATACGCAGTATTTT.